This T cell receptor (beta chain) was captured by sequencing in a study of CD8+ T cells in alopecia areata. Study background: The percentage of affected scalp area served as the score of severity for treated patients. Study-wide findings and caveats: Researchers report lesional scalp, most notably alopecia totalis/universalis, outstripped normal scalp in clonality. It was observed that many expanded lesional clones persisted in scalp and blood during tofacitinib.

Remarks on this clone: Antigen specificity is unknown.

Documented treatment: oral pan-JAK inhibitor, 5-10 mg twice daily. PBMCs were stained for CD3, CD4 and CD8, and CD4+ and CD8+ T cells were sorted. V lost 4 bases and J 6 bases, leaving 18 bases between the germline ends. The V gene's germline CDR1 is GTSNPN and CDR2 SVGIG (reference sequence). CDR3 length: 15 amino acids. cDNA serving as the sequencing template came from extracted, reverse transcribed RNA. Profiled with immunoSEQ multiplex PCR; TCRdb holds only in-frame clones, not every one. The profile shows fewer than 350,000 clones, roughly 60% of them singletons. This clonotype was sampled from a human donor with alopecia areata. Sequences were derived from CD4+ T cells sorted from blood, sampled at week 24, from a patient treated with tofacitinib. The chain joins TRBV30 to TRBJ2-2; possibly TRBD2 for D (6 bases). CDR3 sequence (DNA): TGTGCCTGGATTCGACGGGGGAGCGTCGCCGGGGAGCTGTTTTTT. Translating gives CAWIRRGSVAGELFF.